This TCR beta chain was obtained from a study of cytomegalovirus exposure and HLA in healthy donors. Study-wide results and limits: Reports state that TCR beta sequences accurately predicted most subjects' HLA-A and HLA-B alleles.

In the case of this clone: Antigen: not known.

Trimming cost V 3 bases and J 8 bases; bases outside gene matches: 9. This CDR3 region has 14 residues. Germline V gene lookup returns CDR1 KGHSH and CDR2 LQKENI. The PCR had 60 Vbeta and 13 Jbeta primers. Profiled with immunoSEQ multiplex PCR; TCRdb holds only in-frame clones, not every one. The sample's table shows over 100,000 clones. The receptor was derived from a man aged 35 to 55 in good health and CMV-seropositive. The chain carries TRBV18 and TRBJ2-7; 8 nucleotides match TRBD2. The material sequenced was PBMCs. The CDR3 region has the DNA TGTGCCAGCTCACCCAAGCGGGAGACATTTCAGCAGTACTTC. It codes for CASSPKRETFQQYF.